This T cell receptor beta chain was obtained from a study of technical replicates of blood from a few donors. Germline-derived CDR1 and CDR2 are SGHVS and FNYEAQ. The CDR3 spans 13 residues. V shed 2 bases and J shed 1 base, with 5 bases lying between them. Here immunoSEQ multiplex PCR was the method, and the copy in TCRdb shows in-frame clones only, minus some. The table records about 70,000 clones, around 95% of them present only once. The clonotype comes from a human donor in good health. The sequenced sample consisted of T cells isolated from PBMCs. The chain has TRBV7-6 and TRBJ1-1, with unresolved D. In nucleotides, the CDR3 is TGTGCCAGCAGCTTAAATCAGAACACTGAAGCTTTCTTT. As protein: CASSLNQNTEAFF.